This record concerns one TCR beta chain sequence. The antigen is unknown. The sample has other DNA sequences that encode this CDR3 too. Trimming took 6 bases from V and 1 from J; bases not matched to a gene: 1. Per germline, CDR1 SNHLY and CDR2 FYNNEI. The CDR3 contains 13 residues. This entry belongs to a study of cytomegalovirus exposure and HLA in healthy donors. Findings and caveats of the study: As confirmed in vitro, a few CMV-associated chains were specific for CMV antigens. Reports credit the classifier with highly specific, highly sensitive diagnosis of cytomegalovirus status. What a later analysis showed was that several of the most significant clusters appeared linked to common viral pathogens.

PCR primers comprised 60 Vbeta and 13 Jbeta primers. As handled by the study authors: Approximately 83 million unique TCR beta chains, some 11 million shared, were counted in a later analysis. Sequencing was performed with immunoSEQ multiplex PCR; in TCRdb, only in-frame clones are kept and a portion is missing. D and trimming were read from the DNA, whereas the V and J calls and clone size are those reported in that table. The table includes 100,000 to 150,000 clones, approximately 72% detected once. The clonotype originates from a woman aged 40 to 49 in good health and CMV-seropositive. The sample was PBMCs. The J gene is TRBJ1-1, the V gene TRBV2, with TRBD1 identical over 8 bases. CDR3 residues: CASSGQGNTEAFF. The CDR3 region has the DNA TGTGCCAGCAGCGGACAGGGGAACACTGAAGCTTTCTTT.